This TCR beta chain was captured by sequencing in a study of blood T cell repertoires in COVID-19. Study-level background: The United States, Italy and Spain provided the acute and convalescent COVID-19 samples. The analysed material was cDNA or gDNA that came from T cells, B-cell-depleted T cells, or PBMCs.

Followed over time, Seattle patients had been enrolled while infection was active. In the authors' workflow: It was from reference gene primer amplification that nucleated cell counts were estimated. TCRdb's table, derived via immunoSEQ multiplex PCR, lists solely in-frame clones and lacks some. Clone size and V and J calls were adopted from that table, with D and trimming inferred from the DNA. The sample shows roughly 130,000 clones, about 85% of them seen only once. In germline, CDR1 is LNHDA, CDR2 SQIVND (reference sequence). V shed 6 bases and J 2 bases; nucleotides not matched to a gene: 7. The CDR3 has 16 residues.

The sequenced material came from peripheral blood. The chain is built from TRBV19 and TRBJ2-3; 11 bases map to TRBD2. This clonotype originated in a woman aged 70-85 years with COVID-19, enrolled during active disease. In DNA, the CDR3 is TGTGCCAGTAGCCCGCTAGCGGGGGGCCTCACAGATACGCAGTATTTT. As protein: CASSPLAGGLTDTQYF.